This TCR beta chain was identified in a study of long-term antiretroviral therapy in people with HIV (dated by TCRdb to between 2021 and 2022). Regarding the complete study: The earliest samples were collected approximately a decade before the 2015 WHO recommendation for immediate ART, a period when ART was typically delayed until CD4 counts fell. No cross-contamination during QIAcube processing was seen in test extractions of a monoclonal T-cell line run alongside 30 or so polyclonal samples. Among the approximately 30 participants with HIV, roughly eleven were female. The cohort contributed fewer than 200 cryopreserved PBMC samples from 30 adults with confirmed HIV infection, collected serially over a mean of approximately 6 years (range 1-12). A retrospective serial study tested whether changes in peripheral blood TRB repertoire composition and diversity were associated with ART initiation and durable HIV suppression.

As regards this clone: The antigen this receptor binds is unknown. No per-base quality is available; no much larger clone lies one base away.

The germline V gene (reference sequence) specifies MNHNY as CDR1 and SVGAGI as CDR2. From the cysteine through the phenylalanine, the CDR3 covers 14 amino acids. Of the read, only the CDR3 DNA is kept; its 42 bases are in frame from base 1. V is clipped by 2 bases and J by 0 bases, and the sequence between their germline boundaries is 6 bases long. The immunoSEQ hsTCRB v3.0 assay was used at survey level resolution to sequence the TRB variable region. The target sequencing depth for TRB was roughly 35,000-50,000 T-cell genomes per sample. TRB libraries were pooled and sequenced on an Illumina MiSeq using a v3 150-cycle kit. Regarding the original processing steps: Analysis of repertoires was carried out in R inside a reproducible Nextflow workflow spanning QC, data transformation and analysis. LymphoSeq2, an R package for exploring AIRR-Seq data, was used to implement custom analyses. After excluding several samples that yielded fewer than 5000 total TRB sequences, 190 or so HIV repertoires remained for analysis. Among the roughly 190 retained HIV repertoires, 55 to 65 were collected before ART initiation and 120 to 140 after ART initiation. Repertoires were downsampled to 5000 TRB nucleotide sequences, and summary statistics were averaged over 100 downsampling iterations. Only TRB sequences with CDR3 regions of at least seven amino acids were retained for analysis. Diversity was assessed using a clonality score derived from Shannon entropy and using the Gini coefficient. In the repertoire networks, any two of the top 5000 CDR3 amino acid sequences were connected whenever the two sequences differed by an edit distance of one. Antigen specificity groups and MHC restriction were predicted for TRB CDR3 amino acid sequences with GLIPH2. Known CMV, EBV, HIV or tissue antigen associations were flagged by matching CDR3 amino acid sequences against VDJdb and McPAS-TCR. Pre-ART, post-ART and control groups were compared with Wilcoxon signed-rank tests and Holm-Bonferroni correction. The source is immuneACCESS, and TCRdb retained only in-frame sequences with V and J called. Part of the clones is not carried over; for the studies checked, unresolved V genes explain less than half of this, and the remainder is unexplained. The D gene and trimming were derived from the DNA, and the V and J assignments and clone size from that table. The sample profile shows 12,000 to 15,000 clones; 88% of them were found once. Around a tenth of the sample is held by the ten biggest clonotypes.

Results and caveats for the whole study, not just this receptor: Expanded TRB clones identified before ART initiation dominated the repertoire at all time points, although this dominance fluctuated and declined in many PLHIV after ART. Inferences about post-ART repertoire changes were limited because no data were available on ART adherence, viral resistance or therapy changes. Since PBMC availability was limited, sequencing covered only the TCR beta chain, with no alpha chain pairing. The samples were dated from the mid-2000s to the late 2010s, and the ART regimens that were used may be less effective than current ART regimens. Because pre-ART samples had limited cell numbers, unsorted PBMC were profiled rather than sorted CD4+ and CD8+ T cells. HIV repertoires had narrower CDR3 length ranges than controls, and the network structure suggested an antigen-experienced repertoire that shifted only slightly toward naive after ART. ART initiation was associated with a significant increase in TRB diversity, but diversity stayed significantly below transplant donor controls even after long-term ART.

Inclusion was restricted to participants for whom at least one PBMC sample before ART initiation and at least two post-ART samples were available. Every participant with HIV received treatment in the United States of America. Cryopreserved samples of 1-10 million PBMC were thawed and washed before DNA extraction. At the time of the earliest PBMC sample, participants with HIV were aged between about 20 and 54 years. PBMC samples were contributed by each participant from 1-4 timepoints before ART initiation and 2-8 timepoints after ART initiation, with a median of 7 samples. Serial HIV viral load, CD4+ T-cell count, ART history and demographic data were obtained for every participant. Using a Qiagen kit on a QIAcube, genomic DNA was extracted from unsorted PBMC, with samples processed in batches of 12.

Sequencing used unsorted PBMCs, obtained 6.2 years after starting antiretroviral therapy. The TCR originated in a man aged 35 to 55 with HIV. Recombination joined TRBV6-6 with TRBJ2-3, with the D gene uncertain. The CDR3 protein: CASSYVVSTDTQYF. The DNA sequence is TGTGCCAGCAGTTACGTTGTTAGCACAGATACGCAGTATTTT.